This TCR beta chain was obtained from a study of graft-versus-host responses after intestinal transplantation. Germline lookup yields CDR1 SGHRS and CDR2 YFSETQ. Trimming left V 4 bases short and J 4 bases short, with 14 bases between. The CDR3 runs 14 residues. Some clones are missing from TCRdb's copy, which holds only in-frame ones; the method was immunoSEQ multiplex PCR. The sample records over 90,000 clones, 91% being singletons. To note about this clone: As yet, its antigen is unknown.

Broader study findings: Some GvH clones appeared in ileal mucosa or blood before recipient bone marrow. There was an association between peak levels of circulating GvH clones and early post-transplant HvG declines.

This chain uses TRBV5-1 with TRBJ1-1, with D tentatively TRBD1 (6 bases). The sequence was collected from a human donor who received an intestinal transplant. The source material was unstimulated CD8+ T cells sorted from spleen or lymph node cells, sampled before intestinal transplant. The CDR3 bases are TGCGCCAGCAGCCCCCGGGGGGGGCCCACTGAAGCTTTCTTT. It is translated as CASSPRGGPTEAFF.